The clone carrying this T cell receptor (beta chain) was seen only a few times. Its antigen is undetermined. This sample is part of a study of shared clonotypes between healthy human individuals. The CDR3 runs to 14 residues. V lost 6 bases, J lost 0 bases, and 3 bases stayed unmatched. Germline values: CDR1 SNHLY, CDR2 FYNNEI. This table comes from immunoSEQ multiplex PCR, and its TCRdb copy is limited to in-frame clones, with some not included. The sample lists about 660,000 clones, roughly 70% occurring once. Study-wide points: A generally larger estimated richness was seen in naive subsets than in memory subsets.

The TCR was taken from a woman aged 25 to 45 in good health. The sample taken for sequencing was memory CD4+ T cells sorted from blood. Subset reported: CD45RA-negative fraction. The V call is TRBV2, the J call TRBJ1-1, with 8 bases fitting TRBD1. The CDR3 DNA reads as TGTGCCAGCAGGTCACAGGGGGTGAACACTGAAGCTTTCTTT. This sequence encodes CASRSQGVNTEAFF.